The rows below give T cell receptor beta chains drawn from one sample of a study of Ad26.COV2.S vaccination and SARS-CoV-2 variants. The repertoire was sequenced with immunoSEQ multiplex PCR; TCRdb's copy has only in-frame clones and lacks some. Altogether roughly 400,000 clones are present, approximately 90% being singletons, with the ten largest covering approximately 1.9%. The starting material was peripheral blood, obtained in a trial of Ad26.COV2.S vaccine versus placebo. Every receptor here comes from a person between 18 and 65 years old who received the Ad26.COV2.S COVID-19 vaccine or a placebo. Both conserved end residues are part of each CDR3. The order of the fields is clone size, V gene, D gene, J gene, CDR3 protein, CDR3 DNA. D genes are given only for firm matches. Rows may omit the clone size; those that give it use once, few, many or a size class.

clone size: -
V gene: TRBV11-3
D gene: -
J gene: TRBJ2-1
CDR3 protein: CASSLLQGRINEQFF
CDR3 DNA: TGTGCCAGCAGCTTATTACAGGGGAGGATCAATGAGCAGTTCTTC

clone size: few
V gene: TRBV28
D gene: -
J gene: TRBJ1-4
CDR3 protein: CASSSAGHSNEKLFF
CDR3 DNA: TGTGCCAGCAGTTCAGCCGGGCATAGTAATGAAAAACTGTTTTTT

clone size: -
V gene: TRBV19
D gene: TRBD2
J gene: TRBJ2-4
CDR3 protein: CASSNPGGDKNIQYF
CDR3 DNA: TGTGCCAGTAGTAACCCCGGGGGGGACAAAAACATTCAGTACTTC

clone size: -
V gene: TRBV9
D gene: TRBD2
J gene: TRBJ2-7
CDR3 protein: CASSVGAGALNEQYF
CDR3 DNA: TGTGCCAGCAGCGTAGGAGCGGGGGCTTTGAACGAGCAGTACTTC

clone size: -
V gene: TRBV6-6
D gene: -
J gene: TRBJ1-2
CDR3 protein: CASIKGDGTNRRGYTF
CDR3 DNA: TGTGCCAGCATTAAGGGGGACGGGACTAACCGGCGGGGCTACACCTTC

clone size: -
V gene: TRBV28
D gene: -
J gene: TRBJ1-1
CDR3 protein: CASSFWENTEAFF
CDR3 DNA: TGTGCCAGCAGTTTTTGGGAGAACACTGAAGCTTTCTTT

clone size: -
V gene: TRBV7-8
D gene: -
J gene: TRBJ2-3
CDR3 protein: CASSRGAGSDTQYF
CDR3 DNA: TGTGCCAGCAGCCGAGGGGCGGGCTCAGATACGCAGTATTTT

clone size: -
V gene: TRBV19
D gene: -
J gene: TRBJ1-5
CDR3 protein: CASSITENQPQHF
CDR3 DNA: TGTGCCAGTAGTATAACGGAGAATCAGCCCCAGCATTTT

clone size: -
V gene: TRBV7-3
D gene: TRBD2
J gene: TRBJ2-1
CDR3 protein: CASSSRTSGSNEQFF
CDR3 DNA: TGTGCCAGCAGCTCTCGGACTAGCGGGAGTAATGAGCAGTTCTTC

clone size: once
V gene: TRBV20-1
D gene: -
J gene: TRBJ1-2
CDR3 protein: CSATMGGGYTF
CDR3 DNA: TGCAGTGCTACTATGGGGGGCGGCTACACCTTC

clone size: few
V gene: TRBV11-1
D gene: TRBD1
J gene: TRBJ2-2
CDR3 protein: CASSSRTGLPGELFF
CDR3 DNA: TGTGCCAGCAGCTCCCGGACAGGCCTCCCCGGGGAGCTGTTTTTT

clone size: -
V gene: TRBV7-6
D gene: -
J gene: TRBJ2-3
CDR3 protein: CASSLVAGSTDTQYF
CDR3 DNA: TGTGCCAGCAGCTTAGTGGCGGGTAGCACAGATACGCAGTATTTT

clone size: -
V gene: TRBV3-1/TRBV3-2
D gene: -
J gene: TRBJ2-2
CDR3 protein: CASSQDLSGNTGELFF
CDR3 DNA: TGTGCCAGCAGCCAAGACTTGAGTGGGAACACCGGGGAGCTGTTTTTT

clone size: -
V gene: TRBV28
D gene: -
J gene: TRBJ1-2
CDR3 protein: CASSPAGVGNYGYTF
CDR3 DNA: TGTGCCAGCAGCCCTGCAGGGGTCGGAAACTATGGCTACACCTTC

clone size: -
V gene: TRBV9
D gene: -
J gene: TRBJ1-3
CDR3 protein: CASSVGGSAPNTIYF
CDR3 DNA: TGTGCCAGCAGCGTAGGAGGGTCGGCACCCAACACCATATATTTT

clone size: -
V gene: TRBV3-1/TRBV3-2
D gene: -
J gene: TRBJ2-1
CDR3 protein: CASSQGATSEQFF
CDR3 DNA: TGTGCCAGCAGCCAAGGGGCGACGTCGGAGCAGTTCTTC

clone size: -
V gene: TRBV27
D gene: TRBD1
J gene: TRBJ2-7
CDR3 protein: CASSRDRASEQYF
CDR3 DNA: TGTGCCAGCAGTAGGGACAGGGCTAGCGAGCAGTACTTC

clone size: -
V gene: TRBV12-3/TRBV12-4
D gene: -
J gene: TRBJ2-7
CDR3 protein: CASSLAVYEQYF
CDR3 DNA: TGTGCCAGCAGTTTAGCCGTATACGAGCAGTACTTC

clone size: -
V gene: TRBV4-1
D gene: TRBD2
J gene: TRBJ2-5
CDR3 protein: CASSQDYRAGVFVETQYF
CDR3 DNA: TGCGCCAGCAGCCAAGACTATCGGGCGGGAGTGTTTGTGGAGACCCAGTACTTC

clone size: -
V gene: TRBV7-3
D gene: TRBD1
J gene: TRBJ2-6
CDR3 protein: CASSFTRDRTDSGANVLTF
CDR3 DNA: TGTGCCAGCAGCTTCACCCGGGACAGGACTGACTCTGGGGCCAACGTCCTGACTTTC

clone size: -
V gene: TRBV7-3
D gene: -
J gene: TRBJ1-1
CDR3 protein: CASSRGASNTEAFF
CDR3 DNA: TGTGCCAGCAGCCGAGGGGCCTCGAACACTGAAGCTTTCTTT

clone size: once
V gene: TRBV28
D gene: TRBD1
J gene: TRBJ2-1
CDR3 protein: CASSLGSQGTRYNEQFF
CDR3 DNA: TGTGCCAGCAGTTTGGGTTCACAGGGGACCCGCTACAATGAGCAGTTCTTC

clone size: -
V gene: TRBV6-2/TRBV6-3
D gene: -
J gene: TRBJ2-7
CDR3 protein: CASSPFGWGEYEQYF
CDR3 DNA: TGTGCCAGCAGTCCCTTCGGCTGGGGAGAATACGAGCAGTACTTC

clone size: -
V gene: TRBV14
D gene: -
J gene: TRBJ1-2
CDR3 protein: CASSQDPFGYTF
CDR3 DNA: TGTGCCAGCAGCCAAGATCCTTTTGGCTACACCTTC

clone size: -
V gene: TRBV10-3
D gene: TRBD1
J gene: TRBJ1-1
CDR3 protein: CAISESKTGEIEAFF
CDR3 DNA: TGTGCCATCAGTGAGTCCAAGACAGGGGAAATTGAAGCTTTCTTT

clone size: -
V gene: TRBV24-1
D gene: TRBD2
J gene: TRBJ2-2
CDR3 protein: CATSEPGLAGERGGELFF
CDR3 DNA: TGTGCCACCAGTGAACCGGGACTAGCGGGAGAAAGGGGCGGGGAGCTGTTTTTT

clone size: -
V gene: TRBV18
D gene: -
J gene: TRBJ2-7
CDR3 protein: CASSPLKPRASYEQYF
CDR3 DNA: TGTGCCAGCTCACCCTTGAAGCCCAGGGCCTCCTACGAGCAGTACTTC

clone size: -
V gene: TRBV30
D gene: TRBD2
J gene: TRBJ2-1
CDR3 protein: CAWSSIGVAGNEQFF
CDR3 DNA: TGTGCCTGGAGCTCCATTGGAGTAGCGGGCAATGAGCAGTTCTTC

clone size: -
V gene: TRBV7-9
D gene: -
J gene: TRBJ2-7
CDR3 protein: CASSSTQVSYEQYF
CDR3 DNA: TGTGCCAGCAGCTCGACCCAGGTCTCCTACGAGCAGTACTTC

clone size: -
V gene: TRBV29-1
D gene: -
J gene: TRBJ1-2
CDR3 protein: CSTLELTGSLPSYTF
CDR3 DNA: TGCAGCACCCTCGAACTTACAGGGTCCCTCCCGTCGTACACCTTC

clone size: -
V gene: TRBV28
D gene: TRBD1
J gene: TRBJ2-5
CDR3 protein: CASSPTGGMYQETQYF
CDR3 DNA: TGTGCCAGCAGTCCCACAGGGGGAATGTACCAAGAGACCCAGTACTTC

clone size: once
V gene: TRBV29-1
D gene: TRBD1
J gene: TRBJ2-3
CDR3 protein: CSVAGTGRSDTQYF
CDR3 DNA: TGCAGCGTTGCCGGGACAGGGAGATCAGATACGCAGTATTTT

clone size: -
V gene: TRBV3-1/TRBV3-2
D gene: -
J gene: TRBJ1-1
CDR3 protein: CASSQVGSTEAFF
CDR3 DNA: TGTGCCAGCAGCCAAGTAGGGTCCACTGAAGCTTTCTTT

clone size: -
V gene: TRBV7-2
D gene: -
J gene: TRBJ2-7
CDR3 protein: CASSLHTGPTYEQYF
CDR3 DNA: TGTGCCAGCAGCTTACATACAGGGCCGACCTACGAGCAGTACTTC

clone size: -
V gene: TRBV7-3
D gene: -
J gene: TRBJ1-1
CDR3 protein: CASSSVGDTEAFF
CDR3 DNA: TGTGCCAGCAGCTCCGTGGGGGACACTGAAGCTTTCTTT

clone size: -
V gene: TRBV6-5
D gene: TRBD1
J gene: TRBJ2-7
CDR3 protein: CASSSGGIFYEQYF
CDR3 DNA: TGTGCCAGCAGTTCAGGGGGCATCTTCTACGAGCAGTACTTC

clone size: -
V gene: TRBV5-5
D gene: TRBD2
J gene: TRBJ2-7
CDR3 protein: CASRPGSGGNYEQYF
CDR3 DNA: TGTGCCAGCAGGCCCGGCTCGGGGGGGAACTACGAGCAGTACTTC

clone size: -
V gene: TRBV14
D gene: TRBD2
J gene: TRBJ2-1
CDR3 protein: CASSKGAGEGYNEQFF
CDR3 DNA: TGTGCCAGCAGCAAGGGCGCGGGGGAGGGGTACAATGAGCAGTTCTTC

clone size: -
V gene: TRBV6-4
D gene: -
J gene: TRBJ1-2
CDR3 protein: CASSPLDGANYGYTF
CDR3 DNA: TGTGCCAGCAGTCCACTGGACGGGGCTAACTATGGCTACACCTTC

clone size: -
V gene: TRBV14
D gene: TRBD2
J gene: TRBJ2-3
CDR3 protein: CASSQDGAGGPSDTQYF
CDR3 DNA: TGTGCCAGCAGCCAAGACGGGGCGGGAGGGCCGTCAGATACGCAGTATTTT

clone size: -
V gene: TRBV11-3
D gene: TRBD2
J gene: TRBJ2-3
CDR3 protein: CASSTSGRATDTQYF
CDR3 DNA: TGTGCCAGCAGCACTAGCGGGAGGGCGACAGATACGCAGTATTTT

clone size: -
V gene: TRBV19
D gene: TRBD1
J gene: TRBJ2-7
CDR3 protein: CASSMRGTGRLGEQYF
CDR3 DNA: TGTGCCAGTAGTATGAGGGGGACAGGACGTCTCGGCGAGCAGTACTTC

clone size: few
V gene: TRBV19
D gene: -
J gene: TRBJ1-1
CDR3 protein: CASSTYRDTEAFF
CDR3 DNA: TGTGCCAGTAGTACTTACAGGGACACTGAAGCTTTCTTT

clone size: -
V gene: TRBV5-1
D gene: -
J gene: TRBJ1-1
CDR3 protein: CASSLRASAEGTEAFF
CDR3 DNA: TGCGCCAGCAGCTTGAGGGCCTCGGCTGAGGGCACTGAAGCTTTCTTT

clone size: -
V gene: TRBV13
D gene: TRBD1
J gene: TRBJ2-7
CDR3 protein: CASSFRGQGYEQYF
CDR3 DNA: TGTGCCAGCAGCTTCCGGGGACAGGGGTACGAGCAGTACTTC

clone size: -
V gene: TRBV9
D gene: -
J gene: TRBJ1-2
CDR3 protein: CASSLLDRAYGYTF
CDR3 DNA: TGTGCCAGCAGCTTGCTCGACAGAGCCTATGGCTACACCTTC

clone size: -
V gene: TRBV6-6
D gene: -
J gene: TRBJ1-5
CDR3 protein: CASSPLVQPQHF
CDR3 DNA: TGTGCCAGCAGTCCCTTAGTTCAGCCCCAGCATTTT

clone size: -
V gene: TRBV5-1
D gene: TRBD2
J gene: TRBJ2-3
CDR3 protein: CASSLEGLAGTTDTQYF
CDR3 DNA: TGCGCCAGCAGCTTGGAGGGACTAGCGGGAACCACAGATACGCAGTATTTT